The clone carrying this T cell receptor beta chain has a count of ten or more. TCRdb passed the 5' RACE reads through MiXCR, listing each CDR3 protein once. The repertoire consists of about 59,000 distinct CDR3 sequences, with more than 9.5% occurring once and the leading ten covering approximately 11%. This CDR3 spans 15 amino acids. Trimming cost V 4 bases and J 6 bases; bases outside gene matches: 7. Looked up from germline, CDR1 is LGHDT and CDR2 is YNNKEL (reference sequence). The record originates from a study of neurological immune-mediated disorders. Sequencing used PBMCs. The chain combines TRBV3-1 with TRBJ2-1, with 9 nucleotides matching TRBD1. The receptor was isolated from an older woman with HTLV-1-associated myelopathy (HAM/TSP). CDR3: CASSRSGTGTNEQFF. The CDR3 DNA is TGTGCCAGCAGCCGCTCAGGGACAGGGACCAATGAGCAGTTCTTC.